This TCR beta chain was sequenced in a study of cytomegalovirus exposure and HLA in healthy donors. The study's findings and limits: Using a false discovery rate of 0.05, a later analysis showed that 16,000 or so TCR beta sequences were associated with HLA alleles.

The CDR3 runs 15 residues. Germline CDR1 SGHRS, CDR2 YFSETQ. The ends lost 7 bases at V and 5 bases at J; junction bases unmatched: 12. Primers for the PCR totalled 60 Vbeta and 13 Jbeta. TCRdb keeps only in-frame clones here, not all; method: immunoSEQ multiplex PCR. The table records about 180,000 clones, 65% to 80% of them present only once. In regard to this clone: Its antigen remains unknown.

The TCR originated in a woman aged 25 to 39 in good health and CMV-seropositive. The chain carries TRBV5-1 and TRBJ2-5; 9 nucleotides match TRBD2. The source material was PBMCs. CDR3 bases: TGCGCCAGCTCGCCTCTAGCGGGGATTCGGGAGACCCAGTACTTC. Translated, it gives CASSPLAGIRETQYF.